A selection of T cell receptor beta chains follows, all from one sample in a study of molecular identifiers for immune sequencing clone quantification. TCRdb fed the PCR reads into MiXCR, producing one record per CDR3 protein. In the table there are some 680,000 distinct CDR3 sequences, approximately 24% of which are singletons. The sequenced sample was naive CD8+ T cells from blood, with Jurkat cell RNA spiked in. These receptors came from a human donor in good health. Some libraries in this study had Jurkat cell RNA spiked in. Both conserved end residues are part of each CDR3. A D gene is named only where the DNA matches it firmly. Rows may omit the clone size; those that give it use once, few, many or a size class.

len | d_gene | abundance | j_gene | v_gene | CDR3nt | CDR3aa
15 | . | . | TRBJ1-1 | TRBV19 | TGTGCCAGTAGTATAGTTTCGACAGGGAACACTGAAGCTTTCTTT | CASSIVSTGNTEAFF
15 | . | few | TRBJ2-2 | TRBV2 | TGTGCCAGCAGTGAAGGGGCTAGTTTTCCCGGGGAGCTGTTTTTT | CASSEGASFPGELFF
14 | TRBD1 | many | TRBJ1-5 | TRBV15 | TGTGCCACCAGCGAGGGACAGGGACGCCAGCCCCAGCATTTT | CATSEGQGRQPQHF
20 | TRBD2 | . | TRBJ2-2 | TRBV4-3 | TGCGCCAGCAGCCAAGATCGGCTAGCGGGGCTAAATTCGAACACCGGGGAGCTGTTTTTT | CASSQDRLAGLNSNTGELFF
14 | . | . | TRBJ2-7 | TRBV2 | TGTGCCAGCAGTGACAGGCGAGCCCGCTACGAGCAGTACTTC | CASSDRRARYEQYF
16 | . | . | TRBJ2-3 | TRBV7-9 | TGTGCCAGCAGCTTAGTCGGAGGGGGCGCATCAGATCCGCAGTATTTT | CASSLVGGGASDPQYF
13 | TRBD1 | few | TRBJ1-1 | TRBV6-4 | TGTGCCACCGATGACAGGGAGTGGACTGAAGCTTTCTTT | CATDDREWTEAFF
15 | TRBD1 | . | TRBJ1-5 | TRBV11-2 | TGTGCCAGCAGCCGACAGGGGATAGGCAATCAGCCCCAGCATTTT | CASSRQGIGNQPQHF
14 | TRBD1 | . | TRBJ2-1 | TRBV7-9 | TGTGCCAGCAGCCTGGGACAGAGTCCCGGTGAGCAGCTCTTC | CASSLGQSPGEQLF
15 | . | few | TRBJ2-7 | TRBV19 | TGTGCCAGTAGTATAGGCCTAGGCCTGGACAACGAGCAGTACTTC | CASSIGLGLDNEQYF
16 | TRBD1 | . | TRBJ2-5 | TRBV27 | TGTGCCAGCAGTTTATTCGCCAGGGGGACACAAGAGACCCAGTACTTC | CASSLFARGTQETQYF
15 | TRBD2 | . | TRBJ2-1 | TRBV19 | TGTGCCAGTAGTGTAACTAGCGGGGCTTACAATGAGCAGTTCTTC | CASSVTSGAYNEQFF
14 | TRBD2 | . | TRBJ2-1 | TRBV24-1 | TGTGCCACCAGTGATTTAGGGGAGGGCAATGAGCAGTTCTTC | CATSDLGEGNEQFF
15 | . | many | TRBJ2-3 | TRBV7-9 | TGTGCCAGCAGCTTAGCCCAAACCGGGACAGATACGCAGTATTTT | CASSLAQTGTDTQYF
17 | . | many | TRBJ1-5 | TRBV27 | TGTGCCAGCAGTCCCCTGGGGGGATATTTTAGCAATCAGCCCCAGCATTTT | CASSPLGGYFSNQPQHF
15 | . | few | TRBJ1-1 | TRBV5-1 | TGCGCCAGCAGCTTGGAAGAAGCTCTAGGGGTAGGACCTTTCTTT | CASSLEEALGVGPFF
16 | TRBD1 | many | TRBJ2-3 | TRBV28 | TGTGCCAGCAGTTTCACGGACAGGGGAGATCCAGATACGCAGTATTTT | CASSFTDRGDPDTQYF
16 | . | many | TRBJ2-7 | TRBV5-1 | TGCGCCAGCAGCTTGGCCGGTCCGGGCAGGCCTTTGGAGCAGTACTTC | CASSLAGPGRPLEQYF
16 | . | many | TRBJ2-7 | TRBV6-6 | TGTGCCAGCAGCTCACTTGGGGACCCGCCGAACTACGAGCAGTACTTC | CASSSLGDPPNYEQYF
16 | . | . | TRBJ2-7 | TRBV11-2 | TGTGCCAGCCGCCCAAACTGGGGCGGGAACTCCTACGAGCAGTACTTC | CASRPNWGGNSYEQYF
14 | . | . | TRBJ2-7 | TRBV5-1 | TGCGCCAGCAGCGAAACACAGGGTTCCTACGAGCAGTACTTC | CASSETQGSYEQYF
16 | . | few | TRBJ2-1 | TRBV6-5 | TGTGCCAGCAGTTACGGTGGGATAACCGATTACAATGAGCAGTTCTTC | CASSYGGITDYNEQFF
18 | TRBD2 | . | TRBJ2-7 | TRBV7-6 | TGTGCCAGCAGCTTACTAGCGGGAGGGTCCGGAATCACTTACGAGCAGTACTTC | CASSLLAGGSGITYEQYF
15 | TRBD2 | many | TRBJ2-7 | TRBV6-5 | TGTGCCAGCAGTTACTCGGGAGGGAGATCCTACGAGCAGTACTTC | CASSYSGGRSYEQYF
19 | TRBD2 | . | TRBJ2-7 | TRBV7-6 | TGTGCCAGCAGCTCCCCGGAGGCTAGGAGTGGACTAGCGGGAGGCGAGCAGTACTTC | CASSSPEARSGLAGGEQYF
16 | TRBD1 | . | TRBJ2-1 | TRBV9 | TGTGCCAGCAGCCTACCCAGGACAGGGAGTTACAATGAGCAGTCCTTC | CASSLPRTGSYNEQSF
12 | . | . | TRBJ1-1 | TRBV6-2/TRBV6-3 | TGTGCCAGCAGCATCGGGAACCCTGAAGCTTTCTTT | CASSIGNPEAFF
20 | TRBD2 | . | TRBJ2-3 | TRBV6-2/TRBV6-3 | TGTGCCAGCAGTAAAATTCCGGGACTAGCGTATCAAGGTCAGGCAGATACGCAGTATTTT | CASSKIPGLAYQGQADTQYF
13 | TRBD2 | few | TRBJ2-7 | TRBV20-1 | TGCAGTACTACACTAGCGGGAGTCTACGAGCAGTACTTC | CSTTLAGVYEQYF
14 | TRBD1 | few | TRBJ2-7 | TRBV4-3 | TGCGCCAGCAGCCAGGGGACAGGGGATCACGAGCAGTACTTC | CASSQGTGDHEQYF
15 | TRBD1 | few | TRBJ1-2 | TRBV5-6 | TGTGCCAGCAGCCCCCCCTCCGGGACAGCTCGGGGCTACGCCTTC | CASSPPSGTARGYAF
17 | . | few | TRBJ2-2 | TRBV7-9 | TGTGCCAGCAGCTGGGGGCGGGTCACCGCGAACACCGGGGAGCTGTTTTTT | CASSWGRVTANTGELFF
13 | . | few | TRBJ2-1 | TRBV19 | TGTGCCAGTAGTTCCAATGGGGGGAATGAGCAGTTCTTC | CASSSNGGNEQFF
15 | . | . | TRBJ2-7 | TRBV11-2 | TGTGCCAGCAGCTTTGATAGCTCGGCAGGCGCCGAGCAGTACTTC | CASSFDSSAGAEQYF